The entry below describes one TCR beta chain. The antigen is undetermined. These data are taken from a study of shared clonotypes between healthy human individuals. The study's findings and limits: Clonotype sharing across donors was expected to vary with sequencing depth.

Clones were sequenced by immunoSEQ multiplex PCR, and TCRdb holds only the in-frame ones, with some missing. The sample contains more than 900,000 clones, 75% to 85% of which appear only once. This CDR3 spans 15 amino acids. The germline V gene has CDR1 MDHEN and CDR2 SYDVKM. The rearrangement uses TRBV28 and TRBJ2-5; 11 positions agree with TRBD1. The J call could be wrong; TRBJ2-7 is a better fit for the DNA end. Sequencing was done on a sample of memory CD4+ T cells from PBMCs. The subset here: CD45RA-negative fraction. The receptor comes from a man aged 18 to 35 in good health. Some clones in this sample may be carry-over from other donors' samples. CDR3 nucleotide sequence: TGTGCCAGCAGGGGACAGGGGGTTTACTCCTACGAGCAGTACTTC. Protein: CASRGQGVYSYEQYF.